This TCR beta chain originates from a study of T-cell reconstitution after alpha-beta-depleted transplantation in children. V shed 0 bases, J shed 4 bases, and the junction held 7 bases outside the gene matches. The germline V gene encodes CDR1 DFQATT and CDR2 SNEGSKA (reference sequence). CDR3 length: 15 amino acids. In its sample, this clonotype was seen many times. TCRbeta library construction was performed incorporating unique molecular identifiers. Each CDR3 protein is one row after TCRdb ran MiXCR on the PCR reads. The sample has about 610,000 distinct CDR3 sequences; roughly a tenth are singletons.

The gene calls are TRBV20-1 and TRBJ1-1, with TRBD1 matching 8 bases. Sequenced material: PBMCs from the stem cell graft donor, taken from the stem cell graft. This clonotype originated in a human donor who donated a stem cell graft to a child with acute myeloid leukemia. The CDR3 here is CSARESGGLSTEAFF. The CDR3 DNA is TGCAGTGCTAGAGAGTCAGGGGGCTTGAGCACTGAAGCTTTCTTT.